This T cell receptor beta chain came from a study of T cell responses to AZD1222 COVID-19 vaccine. Only in-frame clones appear in the TCRdb table, and some are missing; sequencing was by immunoSEQ multiplex PCR. The listing records about 140,000 clones. This CDR3 region has 13 residues. CDR1 is LGHNA, CDR2 YNFKEQ, per germline. Between the trimmed V and J ends, which lost 6 bases and 9 bases, there was a span of 15 bases. In regard to this clone: Antigen: not known.

General study findings and limits: Among spike-specific TCRs, nearly half reportedly target unmutated variant regions. Of the AZD1222 recipients, only five to seven were seropositive at baseline. Repertoires in all cases were sampled only once the peak T cell response had passed.

The gene calls are TRBV4-2 and TRBJ2-1; unclear D gene. This TCR derives from an adult in good health. The material sequenced was peripheral blood. CDR3 loop: CASSEEAVIEQFF. CDR3 sequence (DNA): TGTGCCAGCAGTGAAGAGGCGGTTATTGAGCAGTTCTTC.